Listed here are 18 T cell receptor beta chains from one sample, sequenced in a study of OX40 agonist ivuxolimab in advanced cancers. Library preparation employed the immunoSEQ multiplex PCR assay. The immuneACCESS repertoire file appears here via TCRdb, limited to in-frame rearrangements. These files lack a portion of the clones; in checked studies, under half of the deficit traces to unresolved V genes, and the cause of the others is not known. The sample table shows 9,000 to 13,000 clones, and roughly four fifths are seen once. The ten biggest clones cover about 33% of the sample. The sample consisted of CD4+ or CD8+ T cells sorted from blood, taken in a trial of the OX40 agonist ivuxolimab. The receptors shown here come from an adult with an advanced solid tumor such as melanoma, head and neck, liver or kidney cancer.

This clone appeared a few times. This rearrangement joins TRBV19 to TRBJ2-7; D may be TRBD1 (5 bases). CDR3 length: 17 amino acids. CDR1 LNHDA and CDR2 SQIVND come from the germline V gene (reference sequence). Trimming shortened V by 6 bases and J by 0 bases, and 21 bases separated the two germline ends. The CDR3 spells CASRIAEDNRVSYEQYF. CDR3 DNA: TGTGCCAGTAGGATCGCCGAGGACAATCGCGTCTCCTACGAGCAGTACTTC.

The chain joins TRBV7-8 to TRBJ1-2; maybe TRBD1 (5 bases). Trimming cost V 2 bases and J 3 bases, with 16 bases left between them. This CDR3 contains 16 residues. Germline V CDR1 and CDR2: SGHVS, FQNEAQ. The CDR3 is CASSLQEQGGYYGYTF. CDR3 DNA: TGTGCCAGCAGCTTACAAGAGCAGGGAGGATACTATGGCTACACCTTC.

The rearrangement joins TRBV4-3 to TRBJ2-7, with D possibly being TRBD1 (5 bases). V dropped 6 bases and J dropped 13 bases, with 28 bases sitting between them. CDR3 size: 15 residues. Germline CDR1 is LGHNA and CDR2 is YSLEER. CDR3: CASSQSRQKVSRAYF. CDR3 nucleotide sequence: TGCGCCAGCAGTCAATCCAGACAGAAGGTTTCTAGGGCTTACTTC.

V gene TRBV19 combines with J gene TRBJ2-1; D possibly uses TRBD1 or TRBD2 (6 bases each). Germline-derived CDR1 and CDR2 are LNHDA and SQIVND (reference sequence). This CDR3 spans 15 amino acids. Trimming left V 7 bases short and J 5 bases short, with 18 bases between. CDR3 coding DNA: TGTGCCAGTACCGATTCCGGGGGCTTCCACAATGAGCAGTTCTTC. It codes for CASTDSGGFHNEQFF.

The V call is TRBV6-1, the J call TRBJ2-7; D might be TRBD2 (6 bases). Trimming stripped 6 bases from V and 1 base from J, with 13 bases between. The CDR3 length is 14 residues. Germline CDR1 and CDR2: MNHNS and SASEGT. The CDR3 coding sequence is TGTGCCAGCAGCCCGGGACTGGGGTCCTACGAGCAGTACTTC. Its translation: CASSPGLGSYEQYF.

This sequence joins TRBV11-3 and TRBJ2-1; 13 nucleotides line up with TRBD2. V lost 5 bases, J lost 7 bases, and 5 bases stayed unmatched. Germline lookup yields CDR1 SGHNT and CDR2 YENEEA. This CDR3 contains 15 residues. The CDR3 bases are TGTGCCAGCAGCGGGACTAGCGGGGCCAATAATGAGCAGTTCTTC. This encodes CASSGTSGANNEQFF. Based on the CDR3 plus reference TRBV11-3 and TRBJ2-1, the full variable domain is EAGVVQSPRYKIIEKKQPVAFWCNPISGHNTLYWYLQNLGQGPELLIRYENEEAVDDSQLPKDRFSAERLKGVDSTLKIQPAELGDSAVYLCASSGTSGANNEQFFGPGTRLTVL.

Written as DNA, the CDR3 is TGTGCCAGTAGTATTATAGGGAGTTACAATGAGCAGTTCTTC. Its translation is CASSIIGSYNEQFF. This chain joins TRBV19 and TRBJ2-1; D possibly corresponds to TRBD2 (5 bases). The V and J ends lost 3 bases and 4 bases respectively, with 10 bases between them. This CDR3 comprises 14 residues. Germline CDR1 is LNHDA and CDR2 is SQIVND (reference sequence).

As regards this clone: This sample also contains other DNA sequences that code for the same CDR3. This rearrangement joins TRBV9 to TRBJ1-2; D ambiguous. Trimming removed 0 bases from V and 5 bases from J, with 8 bases in between. The CDR3 contains 13 residues. Looked up from germline, CDR1 is SGDLS and CDR2 is YYNGEE. CDR3 residues: CASSVDSSYGYTF. CDR3 DNA sequence: TGTGCCAGCAGCGTAGACAGCTCATATGGCTACACCTTC.

V usage is TRBV4-3 and J usage is TRBJ2-5; 8 nucleotides match TRBD1. J gave up 3 bases and V 3 bases, and 6 bases lay outside the gene matches. CDR1 is LGHNA, CDR2 YSLEER, per germline. This CDR3 has 15 residues. This CDR3 is CASSQDPGQEETQYF. DNA for the CDR3: TGCGCCAGCAGCCAGGATCCGGGACAGGAAGAGACCCAGTACTTC.

The chain employs TRBV6-5 and TRBJ2-5, with no clear D. Germline CDR1 MNHEY, CDR2 SVGAGI. The CDR3 consists of 13 residues. V was pared by 7 bases and J by 2 bases, with 11 bases between. The DNA of the CDR3 is TGTGCCAGCACCCCCGCCCCACAAGAGACCCAGTACTTC. Translating it yields CASTPAPQETQYF.

This rearrangement joins TRBV4-3 to TRBJ2-5; a weak D match, TRBD2 (5 bases). CDR3 size: 14 residues. Deletions cut 3 bases from V and 4 bases from J, with 12 bases between. The V gene's germline CDR1 is LGHNA and CDR2 YSLEER. CDR3 amino acids: CASSHFLASETQYF. CDR3 coding DNA: TGCGCCAGCAGCCATTTTCTAGCCTCAGAGACCCAGTACTTC.

V gene TRBV11-2 combines with J gene TRBJ2-2; D is uncertain. The CDR3 extends over 14 amino acids. In germline, CDR1 is SGHAT, CDR2 FQNNGV. The germline V and J ends were trimmed by 1 base and 3 bases, with 6 bases remaining between them. CDR3 sequence (DNA): TGTGCCAGCAGCTTAGGGCAGGACACCGGGGAGCTGTTTTTT. It is translated as CASSLGQDTGELFF.

This clone was recorded a few times. The chain combines TRBV2 with TRBJ2-7; perhaps D is TRBD1 or TRBD2 (6 bases each). Germline lookup yields CDR1 SNHLY and CDR2 FYNNEI. The CDR3 is 12 residues long. Trimming pared 11 bases from V and 2 bases from J, leaving 13 bases between. The CDR3 DNA is TGTGCCGGAGGGGGAGAAGCCTACGAGCAGTACTTC. It translates to CAGGGEAYEQYF. The full variable domain, rest sourced from reference TRBV2 and TRBJ2-7, is EPEVTQTPSHQVTQMGQEVILRCVPISNHLYFYWYRQILGQKVEFLVSFYNNEISEKSEIFDDQFSVERPDGSNFTLKIRSTKLEDSAMYFCAGGGEAYEQYFGPGTRLTVT.

The chain uses TRBV13 and TRBJ2-1; D is undetermined. Trimming pared 0 bases from V and 9 bases from J, leaving 9 bases between. This CDR3 comprises 13 residues. Germline-derived CDR1 and CDR2 are PRHDT and FYEKMQ (reference sequence). The CDR3 DNA sequence: TGTGCCAGCAGCTTAGGTCAGGCTGGTGAGCAGTTCTTC. Amino acid sequence: CASSLGQAGEQFF.

As regards this clone: The junction departs from the called germline gene at one end, perhaps through a read error. The chain carries TRBV5-4 and TRBJ2-7; D unresolved. CDR3 length equals 16 residues. Looked up from germline, CDR1 is SGHNT and CDR2 is YYREEE (reference sequence). Here the CDR3 reads CASSQELSSAPHEQYF. CDR3 sequence (DNA): TGCGCCAGCAGCCAAGAACTTTCATCGGCCCCCCACGAGCAGTACTTC.

Concerning this clone itself: The sample has other DNA sequences that encode this CDR3 too. The gene calls are TRBV15 and TRBJ2-7; the D gene is possibly TRBD1 (5 bases). The CDR3 has 13 residues. The germline CDR1 and CDR2 sequences are LNHNV and YYDKDF (reference sequence). V dropped 3 bases and J dropped 3 bases, with 9 bases sitting between them. For the CDR3, the DNA is TGTGCCACCAGCAGTAGGCAGGGCTACGAGCAGTACTTC. Protein: CATSSRQGYEQYF.

The chain combines TRBV5-4 with TRBJ2-2, with 8 bases lining up with TRBD1. J gave up 4 bases and V 4 bases, and 15 bases lay outside the gene matches. CDR1 is SGHNT, CDR2 YYREEE, per germline (reference sequence). The CDR3 consists of 18 residues. The CDR3 loop reads CASSPLPDRVRGTGELFF. The CDR3 DNA reads TGTGCCAGCAGCCCCTTACCGGACAGGGTAAGAGGCACCGGGGAGCTGTTTTTT.

This chain uses TRBV4-1 with TRBJ1-1; no clear D. Germline-derived CDR1 and CDR2 are MGHRA and YSYEKL. V was clipped by 3 bases and J by 4 bases, with 21 bases between them. This CDR3 spans 17 amino acids. CDR3 protein: CASSHDRSSGLRTEAFF. The DNA for the CDR3 is TGCGCCAGCAGCCATGATAGGTCGTCGGGGTTACGCACTGAAGCTTTCTTT.